A single sample is the source of the 28 T cell receptor beta chains below, sequenced in a study of early T cells in non-severe SARS-CoV-2 infection. TCRdb fed the 5' RACE reads into MiXCR, producing one record per CDR3 protein. The table records 70,000 to 85,000 distinct CDR3 sequences, 9% to 15% of them present only once. Sequencing used whole blood. The receptors shown here come from an adult who was a healthcare worker with PCR-confirmed SARS-CoV-2 infection or an uninfected control (not recorded which).

The chain couples TRBV6-5 to TRBJ2-1, with TRBD1 matching over 8 bases. The junction had 12 bases not matched to a gene; V was cut back by 4 bases and J by 7 bases. The germline gives CDR1 MNHEY, CDR2 SVGAGI. The CDR3 covers 16 residues. This CDR3 is CASSWSTGVRGNEQFF. CDR3 in DNA: TGTGCCAGCAGTTGGTCGACAGGGGTTAGAGGGAATGAGCAGTTCTTC.

The rearrangement links TRBV27 to TRBJ1-5; tentatively, D is TRBD1 (6 bases). CDR3 length equals 13 residues. Germline CDR1 is MNHEY and CDR2 is SMNVEV (reference sequence). Trimming stripped 6 bases from V and 5 bases from J, with 11 bases between. For the CDR3, the DNA is TGTGCCAGCAGCAAGGGGGTTCATCAGCCCCAGCATTTT. This gives the protein CASSKGVHQPQHF.

This clonotype was counted a few times. The chain combines TRBV4-1 with TRBJ1-5, with D maybe TRBD1 (5 bases). Trimming removed 0 bases from V and 0 bases from J, with 12 bases in between. This CDR3 has 17 residues. In germline, CDR1 is MGHRA, CDR2 YSYEKL. CDR3 loop: CASSQDPRQNSNQPQHF. CDR3 in DNA: TGCGCCAGCAGCCAAGATCCACGACAGAATAGCAATCAGCCCCAGCATTTT.

V and J are TRBV4-1 and TRBJ2-2; D might be TRBD1 or TRBD2, each matching 5 bases. V was shortened by 1 base and J by 5 bases, with 14 bases between the two germline ends. In germline, CDR1 is MGHRA, CDR2 YSYEKL. The CDR3 runs 16 residues. The CDR3 protein is CASSQVGGQRTGELFF. In DNA, the CDR3 is TGCGCCAGCAGCCAAGTTGGGGGTCAACGGACCGGGGAGCTGTTTTTT.

This clonotype was seen ten or more times. The chain combines TRBV25-1 with TRBJ2-5; D is unresolved. Germline V lookup: CDR1 MGHDK, CDR2 SYGVNS. This CDR3 is 15 amino acids long. V shed 5 bases and J shed 0 bases, with 13 bases lying between them. The DNA of the CDR3 is TGTGCCAGCAGTCAAAGTAAAGGGTACCAAGAGACCCAGTACTTC. Its protein product is CASSQSKGYQETQYF.

The chain is built from TRBV30 and TRBJ1-5; 7 bases line up with TRBD1. The CDR3 spans 15 residues. The junction had 9 bases not matched to a gene; V was cut back by 4 bases and J by 3 bases. Germline CDR1 is GTSNPN and CDR2 is SVGIG (reference sequence). The CDR3: CAWNQPGQSNQPQHF. In DNA form, the CDR3 reads TGTGCCTGGAACCAGCCGGGACAGTCCAATCAGCCCCAGCATTTT.

This clonotype came up many times. The chain carries TRBV6-6 and TRBJ1-5; maybe TRBD1 (5 bases). Germline CDR1 and CDR2: MNHNY and SVGAGI (reference sequence). This CDR3 is built from 16 residues. Trimming took 2 bases from V and 0 from J, leaving 11 bases between them. The CDR3 nucleotides are TGTGCCAGCAGTTACCCGACAGTTAATAGCAATCAGCCCCAGCATTTT. Its protein is CASSYPTVNSNQPQHF.

This clonotype was seen a handful of times. This chain joins TRBV5-1 and TRBJ1-6; possibly TRBD1 for D (6 bases). CDR1 SGHRS and CDR2 YFSETQ come from the germline V gene. V was clipped by 4 bases and J by 5 bases, with 13 bases between them. The CDR3 sequence is 15 residues long. CDR3 coding DNA: TGCGCCAGCAGCAACCGGGACAAACATAATTCACCCCTCCACTTT. Protein product: CASSNRDKHNSPLHF.

This clonotype was recorded at least ten times. The rearrangement uses TRBV4-1 and TRBJ1-1; a weak D match, TRBD1 (6 bases). Germline CDR1 is MGHRA and CDR2 is YSYEKL. V lost 0 bases to trimming and J lost 6 bases, with 23 bases between them. This CDR3 region has 18 residues. The CDR3, as DNA: TGCGCCAGCAGCCAAGAGCTGATAGGACAGCATATTGCCCCTGAAGCTTTCTTT. This gives the protein CASSQELIGQHIAPEAFF.

The gene calls are TRBV29-1 and TRBJ2-7; the match to TRBD1 covers 9 bases. This CDR3 is 12 amino acids long. Germline V lookup: CDR1 SQVTM, CDR2 ANQGSEA. The V gene end was trimmed by 6 bases and the J gene end by 4 bases; junction bases not matched to a gene: 4. CDR3 protein: CSVSTGGYEQYF. DNA for the CDR3: TGCAGCGTGTCGACAGGGGGTTACGAGCAGTACTTC.

The gene calls are TRBV4-3 and TRBJ1-1, with no clear D. Germline loops: CDR1 LGHNA, CDR2 YSLEER. The CDR3 consists of 16 residues. Trimming took off 1 base at V and 7 bases at J, with 19 bases between the two ends. This chain's CDR3 is CASSQGGNRAGSEAFF. The CDR3, as DNA: TGCGCCAGCAGCCAAGGAGGAAACCGGGCGGGGAGTGAAGCTTTCTTT.

This clonotype was found many times. This chain connects TRBV3-1 to TRBJ1-4; D possibly corresponds to TRBD1 (5 bases). Germline-derived CDR1 and CDR2 are LGHDT and YNNKEL (reference sequence). Trimming stripped 5 bases from V and 3 bases from J, with 19 bases between. The CDR3 is 17 amino acids. CDR3 DNA: TGTGCCAGCAGCGACGGACGGACCGGGGGGGCTAATGAAAAACTGTTTTTT. Amino acids: CASSDGRTGGANEKLFF.

This chain connects TRBV7-2 to TRBJ1-4; 7 nucleotides align to TRBD1. The CDR3 loop spans 18 amino acids. Germline V CDR1 and CDR2: SGHTA, FQGNSA. Trimming removed 5 bases from V and 8 bases from J; junction bases left unmatched: 20. CDR3 sequence: CASSPPAGPPRGEEKLFF. The CDR3 region has the DNA TGTGCCAGCAGCCCTCCCGCGGGCCCGCCCAGGGGGGAGGAAAAACTGTTTTTT.

This clonotype was found a few times. This chain joins TRBV2 and TRBJ2-5, with D possibly matching TRBD1 (5 bases). Germline CDR1 SNHLY, CDR2 FYNNEI. V lost 5 bases, J lost 1 base, and 11 bases lay in between. The CDR3 has 14 amino acids. The CDR3 nucleotides read TGTGCCAGCAGTTACGACAGAAGCCAAGAGACCCAGTACTTC. It specifies CASSYDRSQETQYF.

This clonotype has only a few counts. This chain uses TRBV9 with TRBJ2-2; 12 bases align to TRBD2. Germline V gene lookup returns CDR1 SGDLS and CDR2 YYNGEE. Trimming took 0 bases from V and 4 from J; bases not matched to a gene: 7. This CDR3 is built from 18 residues. The CDR3 DNA reads as TGTGCCAGCAGCGTAGGGGCGGCTAGCGGGAGGGCCACCGGGGAGCTGTTTTTT. The encoded protein is CASSVGAASGRATGELFF.

This clonotype was seen a few times. V usage is TRBV20-1 and J usage is TRBJ2-7; 8 bases line up with TRBD2. The germline V gene encodes CDR1 DFQATT and CDR2 SNEGSKA (reference sequence). The junction had 4 bases not matched to a gene; V was cut back by 4 bases and J by 2 bases. The CDR3 length is 13 residues. CDR3 in amino acids: CSATGGATYEQYF. Here the CDR3 DNA reads TGCAGTGCTACCGGGGGGGCGACCTACGAGCAGTACTTC.

This chain joins TRBV30 and TRBJ1-5; no firm D call. V lost 1 base and J 0 bases, leaving 7 bases between the germline ends. This CDR3 spans 14 amino acids. Germline CDR1 is GTSNPN and CDR2 is SVGIG (reference sequence). DNA for the CDR3: TGTGCCTGGAGTGAAGGATATAGCAATCAGCCCCAGCATTTT. Translation: CAWSEGYSNQPQHF.

This clonotype was counted only a few times. The chain recombines TRBV29-1 with TRBJ1-2; 12 bases agree with TRBD1. CDR1 and CDR2 (germline): SQVTM, ANQGSEA. The CDR3 spans 15 residues. After removal of 6 bases from V and 6 bases from J, the junction contained 11 bases not matched to a gene. The CDR3 loop reads CSVGTGTGGVNGYTF. CDR3 DNA sequence: TGCAGCGTGGGGACCGGGACAGGGGGCGTGAATGGCTACACCTTC.

The chain links TRBV2 to TRBJ1-6, with D maybe TRBD1 (6 bases). Trimming removed 4 bases at V and 10 bases at J, with 17 bases between. The V gene's germline CDR1 is SNHLY and CDR2 FYNNEI. The CDR3 consists of 15 residues. Here the CDR3 DNA reads TGTGCCAGCAGTGGGAGGGGGGTGCTATCGTCACCCCTCCACTTT. The encoded protein is CASSGRGVLSSPLHF.

This clonotype was counted between two and nine times. The chain links TRBV3-1 to TRBJ2-1; D is ambiguous. CDR3 length: 13 amino acids. V was shortened by 1 base and J by 9 bases, with 10 bases between the two germline ends. Germline V lookup: CDR1 LGHDT, CDR2 YNNKEL (reference sequence). The CDR3 DNA reads TGTGCCAGCAGCCAAGGACGTCTGGGTGAGCAGTTCTTC. Residues: CASSQGRLGEQFF.

This clonotype came up a few times. The chain combines TRBV7-2 with TRBJ2-3, with unresolved D. With 1 base removed from V and 4 bases from J, the gap between germline ends came to 9 bases. Germline loops: CDR1 SGHTA, CDR2 FQGNSA. CDR3 length: 14 amino acids. In DNA, the CDR3 is TGTGCCAGCAGCTTAGAAAGGGCCCCAGATACGCAGTATTTT. Its translation: CASSLERAPDTQYF.

This clonotype was observed many times. The chain couples TRBV6-6 to TRBJ2-1; 7 bases are a match to TRBD2. The CDR3 loop spans 16 amino acids. V shed 4 bases, J shed 10 bases, and the junction held 16 bases outside the gene matches. Germline V gene data show CDR1 as MNHNY and CDR2 as SVGAGI (reference sequence). The CDR3 DNA reads as TGTGCCAGCAGTTTCTTTGAGGGAGTGAGGGGAGGGGAGCAGTTCTTC. The encoded protein is CASSFFEGVRGGEQFF.

The rearrangement uses TRBV7-9 and TRBJ2-1; 14 bases map to TRBD2. The CDR3 has 19 residues. V dropped 5 bases and J dropped 7; count of bases not matched to a gene: 16. Germline V gene sequence: CDR1 SEHNR, CDR2 FQNEAQ (reference sequence). The CDR3 DNA reads TGTGCCAGCAGCCTCCGGGGACTAGCGGGAGACCGTCTCCCAAATGAGCAGTTCTTC. It encodes CASSLRGLAGDRLPNEQFF.

The chain is built from TRBV14 and TRBJ2-7; tentative D call: TRBD1 (5 bases). V was trimmed by 1 base and J by 5 bases, leaving 12 bases between them. The CDR3 runs 14 residues. Germline V gene lookup returns CDR1 SGHDN and CDR2 FVKESK. This CDR3 reads CASSQAKGLNEQYF. Here the CDR3 DNA reads TGTGCCAGCAGCCAAGCTAAGGGGCTAAACGAGCAGTACTTC.

The chain combines TRBV7-8 with TRBJ2-1; perhaps TRBD2 as D (6 bases). Germline loops: CDR1 SGHVS, CDR2 FQNEAQ. The CDR3 covers 19 residues. Trimming shortened V by 5 bases and J by 6 bases, and 29 bases separated the two germline ends. CDR3 DNA sequence: TGTGCCAGCAGCACCGGGCGGCGGGCACCCCGGGACTCTGGCAATGAGCAGTTCTTC. Protein: CASSTGRRAPRDSGNEQFF.

V gene TRBV6-1 combines with J gene TRBJ2-6; perhaps TRBD1 as D (5 bases). This CDR3 spans 14 amino acids. The germline gives CDR1 MNHNS, CDR2 SASEGT. V lost 8 bases to trimming and J lost 7 bases, with 15 bases between them. The CDR3: CASLTTAVANVLTF. In DNA, the CDR3 is TGTGCCAGCCTAACGACAGCCGTAGCCAACGTCCTGACTTTC.

The chain couples TRBV24-1 to TRBJ2-7; possibly TRBD1 or TRBD2 for D (6 bases each). This CDR3 has 12 residues. The germline gives CDR1 KGHDR, CDR2 SFDVKD. Trimming took 9 bases from V and 3 from J, leaving 11 bases between them. The CDR3 is CATPEGGYEQYF. CDR3 in DNA: TGTGCCACCCCTGAGGGGGGCTACGAGCAGTACTTC.

The rearrangement joins TRBV12-3 or TRBV12-4 to TRBJ2-7, with D perhaps TRBD2 (5 bases). V dropped 2 bases and J dropped 7 bases, with 12 bases sitting between them. This CDR3 is built from 13 residues. CDR3 nucleotide sequence: TGTGCCAGCAGTTTACTAGCCCGGTCGGAGCAGTACTTC. Its translation: CASSLLARSEQYF.